The entry that follows covers one T cell receptor (beta chain) sequence. Antigen specificity is unknown. The PCR made use of 60 Vbeta and 13 Jbeta primers. The method was immunoSEQ multiplex PCR; TCRdb's version includes in-frame clones alone and lacks a portion of them. The sample lists 150,000 or so clones, 70% to 80% occurring once. The data derive from a study of cytomegalovirus exposure and HLA in healthy donors. The trim removed 5 bases at V and 4 bases at J, leaving 4 bases unmatched. Germline loops: CDR1 MDHEN, CDR2 SYDVKM. The CDR3 contains 14 residues. The study, taken as a whole, reports: Previous analysis showed most TCR beta V segments were productive about 87% or about 30% of the time. Most TCR sequences were rare, but some public TCRs occurred in many donors.

Source material: PBMCs. The clonotype was recovered from a man aged 30-40 years in good health and CMV-seropositive. V and J are TRBV28 and TRBJ1-2; 10 bases align to TRBD1. In nucleotides, the CDR3 is TGTGCCAGCAGTCCCGGGACAGGGGTCTATGGCTACACCTTC. Its protein is CASSPGTGVYGYTF.